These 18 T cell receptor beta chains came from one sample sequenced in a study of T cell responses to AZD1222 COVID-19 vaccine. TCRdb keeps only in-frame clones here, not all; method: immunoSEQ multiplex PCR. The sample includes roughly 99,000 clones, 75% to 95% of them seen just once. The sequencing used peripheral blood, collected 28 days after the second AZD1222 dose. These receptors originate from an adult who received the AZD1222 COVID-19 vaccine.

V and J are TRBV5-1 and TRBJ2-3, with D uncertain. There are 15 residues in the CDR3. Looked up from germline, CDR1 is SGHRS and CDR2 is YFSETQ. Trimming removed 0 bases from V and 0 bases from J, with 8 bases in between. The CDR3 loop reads CASSLDGISTDTQYF. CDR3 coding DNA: TGCGCCAGCAGCTTGGACGGCATTAGCACAGATACGCAGTATTTT.

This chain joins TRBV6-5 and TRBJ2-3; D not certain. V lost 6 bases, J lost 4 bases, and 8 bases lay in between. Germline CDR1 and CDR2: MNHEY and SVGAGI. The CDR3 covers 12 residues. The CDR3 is CASRSESDTQYF. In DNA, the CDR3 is TGTGCCAGCAGGTCGGAGTCAGATACGCAGTATTTT.

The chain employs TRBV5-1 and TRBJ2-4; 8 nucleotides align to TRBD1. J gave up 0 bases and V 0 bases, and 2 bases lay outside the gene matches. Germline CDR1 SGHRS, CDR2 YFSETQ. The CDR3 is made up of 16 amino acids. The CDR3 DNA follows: TGCGCCAGCAGCTTGGGGACAGGGCTAGCCAAAAACATTCAGTACTTC. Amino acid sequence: CASSLGTGLAKNIQYF. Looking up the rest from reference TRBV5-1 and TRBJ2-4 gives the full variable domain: KAGVTQTPRYLIKTRGQQVTLSCSPISGHRSVSWYQQTPGQGLQFLFEYFSETQRNKGNFPGRFSGRQFSNSRSEMNVSTLELGDSALYLCASSLGTGLAKNIQYFGAGTRLSVL.

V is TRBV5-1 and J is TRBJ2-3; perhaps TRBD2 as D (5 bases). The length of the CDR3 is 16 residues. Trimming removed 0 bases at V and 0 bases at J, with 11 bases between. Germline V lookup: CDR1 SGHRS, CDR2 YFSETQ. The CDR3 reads CASSLGSSGSTDTQYF. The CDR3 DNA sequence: TGCGCCAGCAGCTTGGGCAGTTCGGGAAGCACAGATACGCAGTATTTT.

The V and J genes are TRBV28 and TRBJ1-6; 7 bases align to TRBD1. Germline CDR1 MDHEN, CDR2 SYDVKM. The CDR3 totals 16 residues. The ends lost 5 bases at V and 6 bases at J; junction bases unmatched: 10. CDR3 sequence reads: CASSPTGEGPNSPLHF. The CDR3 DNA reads TGTGCCAGCAGTCCTACAGGGGAAGGTCCTAATTCACCCCTCCACTTT.

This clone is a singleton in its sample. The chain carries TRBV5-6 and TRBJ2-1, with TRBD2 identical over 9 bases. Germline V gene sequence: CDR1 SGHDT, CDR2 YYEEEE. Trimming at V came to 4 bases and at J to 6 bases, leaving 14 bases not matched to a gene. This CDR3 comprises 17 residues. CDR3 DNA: TGTGCCAGCAGCCTAGGACCTGGGCGGGGGGGAGGCAATGAGCAGTTCTTC. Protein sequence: CASSLGPGRGGGNEQFF.

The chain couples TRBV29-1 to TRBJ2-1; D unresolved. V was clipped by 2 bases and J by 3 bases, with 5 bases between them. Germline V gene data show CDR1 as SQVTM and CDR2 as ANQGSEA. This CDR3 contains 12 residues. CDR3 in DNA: TGCAGCGTTGAACCTAACTACAATGAGCAGTTCTTC. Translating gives CSVEPNYNEQFF.

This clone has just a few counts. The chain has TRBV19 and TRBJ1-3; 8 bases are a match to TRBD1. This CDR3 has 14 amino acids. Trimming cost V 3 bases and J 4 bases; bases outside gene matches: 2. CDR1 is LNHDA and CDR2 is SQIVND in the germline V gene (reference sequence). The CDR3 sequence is CASSIRTGGNTIYF. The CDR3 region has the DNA TGTGCCAGTAGTATCCGGACAGGGGGAAACACCATATATTTT. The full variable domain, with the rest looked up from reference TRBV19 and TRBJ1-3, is DGGITQSPKYLFRKEGQNVTLSCEQNLNHDAMYWYRQDPGQGLRLIYYSQIVNDFQKGDIAEGYSVSREKKESFPLTVTSAQKNPTAFYLCASSIRTGGNTIYFGEGSWLTVV.

The CDR3 nucleotides are TGTGCCAGCAGCACACACTGGGACAGGGGTAATTCACCCCTCCACTTT. This encodes CASSTHWDRGNSPLHF. This chain connects TRBV13 to TRBJ1-6, with 10 bases lining up with TRBD1. The CDR3 is made up of 16 amino acids. Germline V lookup: CDR1 PRHDT, CDR2 FYEKMQ (reference sequence). V trimming: 5 bases; J trimming: 6 bases; junction bases outside the gene matches: 7.

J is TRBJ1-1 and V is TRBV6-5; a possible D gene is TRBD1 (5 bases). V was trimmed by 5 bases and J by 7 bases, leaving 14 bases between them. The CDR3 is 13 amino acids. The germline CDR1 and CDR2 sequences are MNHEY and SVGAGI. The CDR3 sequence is CASSQLDKFEAFF. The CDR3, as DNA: TGTGCCAGCAGTCAATTGGACAAGTTTGAAGCTTTCTTT.

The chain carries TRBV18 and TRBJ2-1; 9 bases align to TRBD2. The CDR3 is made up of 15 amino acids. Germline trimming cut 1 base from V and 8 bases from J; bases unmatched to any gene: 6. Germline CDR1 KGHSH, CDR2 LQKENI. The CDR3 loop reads CASSPLAGVFYEQFF. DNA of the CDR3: TGTGCCAGCTCACCACTAGCGGGAGTTTTCTATGAGCAGTTCTTC.

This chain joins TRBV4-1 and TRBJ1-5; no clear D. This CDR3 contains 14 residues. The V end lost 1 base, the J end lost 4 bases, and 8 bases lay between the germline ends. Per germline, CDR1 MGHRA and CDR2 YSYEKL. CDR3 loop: CASSQAHGNQPQHF. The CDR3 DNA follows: TGCGCCAGCAGCCAAGCTCACGGGAATCAGCCCCAGCATTTT.

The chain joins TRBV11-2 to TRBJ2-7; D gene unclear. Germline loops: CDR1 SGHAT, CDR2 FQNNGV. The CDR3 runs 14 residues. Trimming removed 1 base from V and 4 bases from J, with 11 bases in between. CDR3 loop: CASSLVLERYEQYF. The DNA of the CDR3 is TGTGCCAGCAGCTTAGTTCTAGAACGGTACGAGCAGTACTTC.

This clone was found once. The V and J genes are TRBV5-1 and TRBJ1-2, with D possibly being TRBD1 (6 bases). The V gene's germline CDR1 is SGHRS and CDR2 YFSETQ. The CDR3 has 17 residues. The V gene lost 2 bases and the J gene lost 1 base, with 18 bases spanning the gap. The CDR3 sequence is CASSFSPGEWVNYGYTF. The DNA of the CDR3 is TGCGCCAGCAGCTTCAGTCCAGGGGAGTGGGTTAACTATGGCTACACCTTC.

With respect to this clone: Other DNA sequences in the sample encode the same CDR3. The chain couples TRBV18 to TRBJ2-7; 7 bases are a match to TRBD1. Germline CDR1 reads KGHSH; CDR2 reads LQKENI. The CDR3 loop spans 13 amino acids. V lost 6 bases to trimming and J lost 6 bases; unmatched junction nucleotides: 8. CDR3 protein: CASSPDRVGEQYF. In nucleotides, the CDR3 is TGTGCCAGCTCGCCTGACAGGGTAGGCGAGCAGTACTTC. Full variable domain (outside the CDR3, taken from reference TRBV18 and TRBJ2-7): NAGVMQNPRHLVRRRGQEARLRCSPMKGHSHVYWYRQLPEEGLKFMVYLQKENIIDESGMPKERFSAEFPKEGPSILRIQQVVRGDSAAYFCASSPDRVGEQYFGPGTRLTVT.

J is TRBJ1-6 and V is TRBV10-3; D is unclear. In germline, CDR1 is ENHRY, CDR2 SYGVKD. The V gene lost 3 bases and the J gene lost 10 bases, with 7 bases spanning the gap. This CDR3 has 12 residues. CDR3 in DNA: TGTGCCATCAGTGACCCGCTATCACCCCTCCACTTT. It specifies CAISDPLSPLHF.

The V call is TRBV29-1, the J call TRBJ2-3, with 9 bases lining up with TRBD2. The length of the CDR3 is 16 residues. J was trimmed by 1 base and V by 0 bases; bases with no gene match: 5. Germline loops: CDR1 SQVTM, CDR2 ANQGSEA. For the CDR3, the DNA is TGCAGCGTTGAAGATCCCTGGACTAGCGGCACAGATACGCAGTATTTT. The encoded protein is CSVEDPWTSGTDTQYF.

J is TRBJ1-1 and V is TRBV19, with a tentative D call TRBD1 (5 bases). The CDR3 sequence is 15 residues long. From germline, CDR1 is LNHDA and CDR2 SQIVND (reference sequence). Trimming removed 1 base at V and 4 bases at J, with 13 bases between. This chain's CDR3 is CASSIGGPAGTEAFF. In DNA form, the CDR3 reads TGTGCCAGTAGTATAGGGGGCCCGGCGGGCACTGAAGCTTTCTTT.